This T cell receptor (beta chain) was sequenced for a study of shared clonotypes between healthy human individuals. Comment on this clone: What it binds is unknown.

Regarding the study as a whole: Non-shared clonotypes had lower generation probabilities than clonotypes shared by all four sorted-subset donors. Among donors, sharing of clonotypes was expected to be affected by sequencing depth.

Investigators divided CD4+ cells into CD45RA+ naive and CD45RA-negative memory subsets. Original handling: ImmunoSEQ sequences covered only the junction and lacked quality scores; filtering therefore differed. Measured with immunoSEQ multiplex PCR; TCRdb has only the in-frame clones, and not every one. The V and J calls and clone size were taken over from that table, and D and trimming were inferred from the DNA. The sample lists 550,000 to 850,000 clones, roughly 70% occurring once. The TCR comes from a woman under 40 in good health. Specimen: memory CD4+ T cells sorted from blood. The sample's subset: CD45RA-negative fraction.

CDR3 loop: CASSPWGGRTDTQYF. The CDR3 nucleotides read TGTGCCAGCAGCCCCTGGGGGGGACGCACAGATACGCAGTATTTT. The chain links TRBV7-6 to TRBJ2-3; 7 nucleotides line up with TRBD2. CDR1 is SGHVS and CDR2 is FNYEAQ in the germline V gene. V was clipped by 5 bases and J by 1 base; unmatched bases: 6. This CDR3 is 15 amino acids long.